This T cell receptor (beta chain) was obtained from a study of cytomegalovirus exposure and HLA in healthy donors. The PCR used 60 Vbeta and 13 Jbeta primers. Sequenced by immunoSEQ multiplex PCR; TCRdb stores in-frame clones only, minus some. The sample has 130,000 to 150,000 clones; around 72% are singletons. The V gene lost 7 bases and the J gene lost 6 bases, with 22 bases spanning the gap. Germline V gene data show CDR1 as SGHDT and CDR2 as YYEEEE. The CDR3 is made up of 15 amino acids. Source material: PBMCs. The clonotype comes from a man younger than 30 in good health and CMV-seropositive. The chain combines TRBV5-6 with TRBJ1-1; unclear D gene. DNA for the CDR3: TGTGCCAGCGCCTCGACGGGGTTAATTCGCGCTGAAGCTTTCTTT. It translates to CASASTGLIRAEAFF.